Here is one T cell receptor (beta chain) with its context. Amplification used 60 Vbeta primers and 13 Jbeta primers. Profiled with immunoSEQ multiplex PCR; TCRdb holds only in-frame clones, not every one. The profile covers 100,000 to 150,000 clones, with roughly 80% appearing a single time and 3% to 4% taken by the ten largest. The sample comes from a study of cytomegalovirus exposure and HLA in healthy donors. The CDR3 spans 14 residues. V was clipped by 0 bases and J by 8 bases; unmatched bases: 5. Germline assignment: CDR1 LGHNA and CDR2 YSLEER. Sequenced: PBMCs. The origin of this receptor is a middle-aged woman in good health and CMV-seronegative. The chain uses TRBV4-3 and TRBJ2-3; 7 positions match TRBD2. Here the CDR3 reads CASSQDAGVGTQYF. CDR3 in DNA: TGCGCCAGCAGCCAAGACGCGGGAGTCGGTACGCAGTATTTT.